The rows below give T cell receptor beta chains drawn from one sample of a study of regulatory T cells in long-lasting Graves disease. TCRdb re-analysed the multiplex PCR reads in MiXCR, keeping a single row per CDR3 protein. The sample yields 350,000 to 550,000 distinct CDR3 sequences, approximately 15% seen once. These data also featured in a second study, about T cells in Graves' hyperthyroidism and ophthalmopathy.

The material sequenced was peripheral blood mononuclear cells (PBMCs), taken at new diagnosis, from a patient treated with antithyroid drugs. The receptors shown here come from a woman in her forties or fifties with Graves disease. Both conserved end residues are part of each CDR3.

v_gene	j_gene	CDR3aa
TRBV28	TRBJ2-5	CASSLSGGPQETQYF
TRBV5-5	TRBJ2-7	CASSWAQGYEQYF
TRBV7-9	TRBJ2-1	CASSLARPSGRPNEQFF
TRBV12-3/TRBV12-4	TRBJ1-4	CASSLGPGEKLFF
TRBV3-1	TRBJ2-1	CASSRPGQKNNEQFF
TRBV30	TRBJ1-1	CALETEFSPGPEAFF
TRBV4-2	TRBJ2-3	CASSQDQGLDTDTQYF
TRBV28	TRBJ2-7	CASSLKREFYEQYF
TRBV2	TRBJ2-2	CASSGTKNTGELFF
TRBV12-3/TRBV12-4	TRBJ2-1	CASSPHSSSYNEQFF
TRBV28	TRBJ2-7	CASSSLYAPIRDYEQYF
TRBV9	TRBJ2-1	CASSGSGNEQFF
TRBV9	TRBJ2-5	CASSVAGGLVGAQYF
TRBV7-2	TRBJ2-7	CASSPSSGNSYEQYF
TRBV10-1	TRBJ2-1	CASSTGEKYNEQFF
TRBV18	TRBJ2-1	CASSWVSAGSYNEQFF
TRBV28	TRBJ2-3	CASSPTSSYPDTQYF
TRBV10-3	TRBJ2-5	CAIRFGKQETQYF
TRBV7-8	TRBJ2-7	CASSLVLGTAYEQYF
TRBV27	TRBJ2-1	CASSSPSNSLNNEQFF
TRBV3-1	TRBJ2-7	CASSQGSGLEQYF
TRBV30	TRBJ2-3	CAWSVLAASTDTQYF
TRBV12-3/TRBV12-4	TRBJ2-2	CASSWVAGELFF